These 16 T cell receptor beta chains were sequenced from one sample in a study of cytomegalovirus exposure and HLA in healthy donors. The PCR was carried out with 60 Vbeta primers and 13 Jbeta primers. Using immunoSEQ multiplex PCR, the repertoire was profiled, and TCRdb retains in-frame clones only, with some absent. Of 84,000 or so clones detected, 62% appear once; the ten largest clones hold roughly 6%. The sample was PBMCs. The receptors were sampled from a woman aged 30 to 39 in good health and CMV-seropositive.

V and J are TRBV18 and TRBJ1-4; 12 positions agree with TRBD1. Germline CDR1 reads KGHSH; CDR2 reads LQKENI. This CDR3 is built from 17 residues. V lost 3 bases, J lost 2 bases, and 4 bases stayed unmatched. CDR3 DNA sequence: TGTGCCAGCTCACCCGGGACAGGGGGCGCGACTAATGAAAAACTGTTTTTT. Translating it yields CASSPGTGGATNEKLFF.

This chain connects TRBV6-5 to TRBJ2-7; D is perhaps TRBD2 (6 bases). The CDR3 spans 15 residues. Germline CDR1 and CDR2: MNHEY and SVGAGI. Trimming took 2 bases from V and 2 from J, leaving 13 bases between them. The CDR3 nucleotides are TGTGCCAGCAGTTACGGGCGGAGGGGCACCTACGAGCAGTACTTC. This translates into CASSYGRRGTYEQYF.

The chain couples TRBV7-2 to TRBJ1-3, with D unresolved. From germline, CDR1 is SGHTA and CDR2 FQGNSA. The CDR3 sequence is 14 residues long. Trimming stripped 5 bases from V and 7 bases from J, with 15 bases between. The CDR3 loop is CASSPGPGGNTIYF. For the CDR3, the DNA is TGTGCCAGCAGCCCGGGCCCCGGAGGGAACACCATATATTTT.

In its sample, this clone was seen a few times. This chain connects TRBV10-3 to TRBJ1-5; D may be TRBD1 (6 bases). The CDR3 covers 15 residues. The V and J ends lost 0 bases and 4 bases respectively, with 10 bases between them. CDR1 and CDR2 (germline): ENHRY, SYGVKD. CDR3 loop: CAISESLQGNQPQHF. CDR3 bases: TGTGCCATCAGTGAGTCGCTACAGGGAAATCAGCCCCAGCATTTT.

The V and J genes are TRBV2 and TRBJ1-2; 8 nucleotides line up with TRBD1. The V gene end was trimmed by 9 bases and the J gene end by 3 bases; junction bases not matched to a gene: 3. The CDR3 has 12 residues. CDR1 SNHLY and CDR2 FYNNEI come from the germline V gene. CDR3 sequence: CASGQGYYGYTF. The CDR3 DNA reads TGTGCCAGTGGACAGGGATACTATGGCTACACCTTC.

This clone was counted once. This chain links TRBV30 with TRBJ1-5; D call uncertain. Germline V gene lookup returns CDR1 GTSNPN and CDR2 SVGIG (reference sequence). This CDR3 comprises 13 residues. V was cut by 2 bases and J by 3 bases, with 8 bases left in between. The CDR3 loop is CAWSRTYNQPQHF. As DNA, the CDR3 is TGTGCCTGGAGTCGGACTTACAATCAGCCCCAGCATTTT.

The chain uses TRBV11-1 and TRBJ1-5; D gene ambiguous. The CDR3 loop spans 13 amino acids. Trimming took 4 bases from V and 0 from J, leaving 4 bases between them. Germline V CDR1 and CDR2: SGHAT, FQDESV (reference sequence). CDR3 loop: CASSSSSNQPQHF. The CDR3 DNA reads TGTGCCAGCAGCTCATCTAGCAATCAGCCCCAGCATTTT.

This clone was found once. The chain recombines TRBV6-1 with TRBJ2-2; 7 nucleotides line up with TRBD2. Trimming cost V 5 bases and J 3 bases; bases outside gene matches: 6. This CDR3 has 15 residues. Germline CDR1 and CDR2: MNHNS and SASEGT. CDR3 sequence reads: CASSRTSSYTGELFF. In nucleotides, the CDR3 is TGTGCCAGCAGTAGGACTAGTAGCTACACCGGGGAGCTGTTTTTT.

The V and J genes are TRBV12-5 and TRBJ2-7; 10 bases line up with TRBD1. V dropped 6 bases and J dropped 6; count of bases not matched to a gene: 5. Germline loops: CDR1 LGHNT, CDR2 FRNRAP. CDR3 length: 13 amino acids. The CDR3: CASGPGQGGEQYF. The CDR3 DNA reads as TGTGCTAGTGGACCTGGACAGGGGGGCGAGCAGTACTTC.

This clone has a handful of counts. The V and J genes are TRBV4-3 and TRBJ2-7; 10 bases are a match to TRBD1. The CDR3 length is 17 residues. The V gene's germline CDR1 is LGHNA and CDR2 YSLEER. After removal of 1 base from V and 5 bases from J, the junction contained 11 bases not matched to a gene. The CDR3 loop reads CASSQALAGTGENEQYF. DNA for the CDR3: TGCGCCAGCAGCCAAGCCCTCGCGGGGACAGGGGAAAACGAGCAGTACTTC.

The rearrangement links TRBV4-2 to TRBJ2-5; 14 bases are shared with TRBD2. Gene TRBJ2-7 matches the end of the DNA better, so the J call may be wrong. The germline V gene has CDR1 LGHNA and CDR2 YNFKEQ. This CDR3 is 15 amino acids long. The CDR3: CASSPGLAGGNEQYF. CDR3 nucleotide sequence: TGTGCCAGCAGCCCCGGACTAGCGGGGGGCAACGAGCAGTACTTC.

This clone qualifies as medium-sized. The sample holds other DNA sequences that translate to the same CDR3. The genes are TRBV2 and TRBJ2-3; 9 bases fit TRBD1. V shed 5 bases and J 6 bases; nucleotides not matched to a gene: 15. The CDR3 consists of 17 residues. CDR1 is SNHLY, CDR2 FYNNEI, per germline. The CDR3 here is CASSTLKTTGGVDTQYF. Here the CDR3 DNA reads TGTGCCAGCAGTACCCTAAAAACTACAGGGGGCGTGGATACGCAGTATTTT.

The sample holds a few counts of this clone. The chain uses TRBV18 and TRBJ2-5; the D is unclear. Trimming removed 2 bases at V and 4 bases at J, with 8 bases between. The CDR3 extends over 13 amino acids. Germline V gene data show CDR1 as KGHSH and CDR2 as LQKENI. This CDR3 reads CASSPSKRETQYF. As DNA, the CDR3 is TGTGCCAGCTCACCAAGTAAGAGAGAGACCCAGTACTTC.

The V gene is TRBV7-9, the J gene TRBJ2-5, with 15 bases matching TRBD2. V was clipped by 5 bases and J by 4 bases; unmatched bases: 8. Germline assignment: CDR1 SEHNR and CDR2 FQNEAQ (reference sequence). The CDR3 covers 17 residues. The CDR3 here is CASSDTGLAGGRETQYF. Written as DNA, the CDR3 is TGTGCCAGCAGCGATACGGGACTAGCGGGGGGTAGAGAGACCCAGTACTTC.

In its sample, this clone was seen once. The chain links TRBV5-4 to TRBJ2-1; 10 bases fit TRBD2. Germline V gives CDR1 SGHNT, CDR2 YYREEE (reference sequence). The V and J ends lost 3 bases and 5 bases, in that order; junction bases with no gene match: 8. This CDR3 has 16 amino acids. The CDR3 DNA sequence: TGTGCCAGCAGCTATTACGGACTAGCGGCACACAATGAGCAGTTCTTC. It codes for CASSYYGLAAHNEQFF.

The chain combines TRBV4-1 with TRBJ2-7, with 9 nucleotides matching TRBD1. Trimming at V came to 8 bases and at J to 2 bases, leaving 10 bases not matched to a gene. CDR3 length: 15 amino acids. Germline V gene lookup returns CDR1 MGHRA and CDR2 YSYEKL. The CDR3, as DNA: TGCGCCAGCGGAGTCGCCGGGACAGGGACCTACGAGCAGTACTTC. Protein sequence: CASGVAGTGTYEQYF.